These 12 T cell receptor beta chains originate from one sample sequenced in a study of blood T cell repertoires in COVID-19 (dated by TCRdb to the early 2020s). Library prep was done by the immunoSEQ multiplex PCR assay. TCRdb provides this immuneACCESS table in a form limited to in-frame rearrangements. Some clones are lacking; in checked studies, under half of them reflect an unresolved V gene, and why the rest are absent is not known. A total of roughly 200,000 clones appear in this sample, 85% of them only once. The top ten clonotypes cover approximately 19% of the sample. Sequencing was carried out using PBMCs or T cells enriched from blood (not recorded which). These TCRs come from a man aged 35 to 55 who had recovered from COVID-19.

In its sample, this clone was seen once. This chain uses TRBV4-2 with TRBJ2-1, with D perhaps matching TRBD2 (6 bases). The CDR3 consists of 15 residues. Trimming shortened V by 4 bases and J by 0 bases, and 10 bases separated the two germline ends. Germline assignment: CDR1 LGHNA and CDR2 YNFKEQ. DNA of the CDR3: TGTGCCAGCAGCCCTAGCGTAGGCTCCTACAATGAGCAGTTCTTC. Amino acid sequence: CASSPSVGSYNEQFF.

The chain links TRBV27 to TRBJ2-5; 7 bases match TRBD2. The junction had 23 bases not matched to a gene; V was cut back by 8 bases and J by 5 bases. The length of the CDR3 is 18 residues. CDR1 is MNHEY and CDR2 is SMNVEV in the germline V gene (reference sequence). CDR3 sequence: CASAYTLGREVTWETQYF. The CDR3 nucleotides are TGTGCCAGCGCCTACACCTTGGGACGGGAGGTAACCTGGGAGACCCAGTACTTC.

This chain connects TRBV7-2 to TRBJ2-2, with D maybe TRBD2 (9 bases). In germline, CDR1 is SGHTA, CDR2 FQGNSA. The length of the CDR3 is 19 residues. Trimming pared 5 bases from V and 0 bases from J, leaving 22 bases between. In DNA form, the CDR3 reads TGTGCCAGCAGCCCAAGACAGGGGCTAGCGGGGACGAACACCGGGGAGCTGTTTTTT. Its translation is CASSPRQGLAGTNTGELFF.

The chain joins TRBV29-1 to TRBJ2-7; weak D call: TRBD2 (6 bases). Germline V gene sequence: CDR1 SQVTM, CDR2 ANQGSEA. The V end was cut by 3 bases, the J end by 0 bases, with 6 bases between. The length of the CDR3 is 12 residues. The CDR3 spells CSVERDSYEQYF. The CDR3 DNA reads as TGCAGCGTTGAGCGGGACTCCTACGAGCAGTACTTC.

The CDR3 coding sequence is TGTGCCACCAGTAAGGGGGCCGGCTATGGCTACACCTTC. It yields the protein CATSKGAGYGYTF. The chain links TRBV24-1 to TRBJ1-2, with TRBD1 identical over 7 bases. V was clipped by 6 bases and J by 4 bases; unmatched bases: 4. In germline, CDR1 is KGHDR, CDR2 SFDVKD. CDR3 size: 13 residues.

The V and J genes are TRBV2 and TRBJ2-2; TRBD1 matches 9 bases. The germline V gene encodes CDR1 SNHLY and CDR2 FYNNEI. Trimming took 6 bases from V and 5 from J; bases not matched to a gene: 10. CDR3 length: 16 amino acids. The CDR3 bases are TGTGCCAGCAGCCGACTATCCGGGACAGGGACCGGGGAGCTGTTTTTT. It codes for CASSRLSGTGTGELFF. Full variable domain (outside the CDR3, taken from reference TRBV2 and TRBJ2-2): EPEVTQTPSHQVTQMGQEVILRCVPISNHLYFYWYRQILGQKVEFLVSFYNNEISEKSEIFDDQFSVERPDGSNFTLKIRSTKLEDSAMYFCASSRLSGTGTGELFFGEGSRLTVL.

This sequence joins TRBV10-2 and TRBJ2-7; tentatively, D is TRBD1 (5 bases). The CDR3 is made up of 12 amino acids. CDR1 and CDR2 from the germline V gene are WSHSY and SAAADI. The V end lost 5 bases, the J end lost 1 base, and 6 bases lay between the germline ends. CDR3 sequence: CASSTGSYEQYF. The CDR3 DNA sequence: TGCGCCAGCAGTACAGGTTCCTACGAGCAGTACTTC.

The V and J genes are TRBV15 and TRBJ1-4; D may be TRBD1 (5 bases). The CDR3 extends over 17 amino acids. V shed 0 bases and J shed 8 bases, with 19 bases lying between them. Germline-derived CDR1 and CDR2 are LNHNV and YYDKDF (reference sequence). CDR3 amino acids: CATSRDLWGESYEKLFF. The CDR3 DNA follows: TGTGCCACCAGCAGAGATTTATGGGGGGAGAGCTACGAAAAACTGTTTTTT.

The chain is built from TRBV29-1 and TRBJ2-1; TRBD2 matches 8 bases. The CDR3 sequence is 14 residues long. V trimming: 6 bases; J trimming: 5 bases; junction bases outside the gene matches: 9. The V gene's germline CDR1 is SQVTM and CDR2 ANQGSEA. The DNA for the CDR3 is TGCAGCGTGACTAGACTAGCGAACAACAATGAGCAGTTCTTC. Translating it yields CSVTRLANNNEQFF.

CDR3 coding DNA: TGTGCCTGGAGTCCCCGGGGCAATCAGCCCCAGCATTTT. Translated, it gives CAWSPRGNQPQHF. V is TRBV30 and J is TRBJ1-5; no firm D call. CDR1 and CDR2 from the germline V gene are GTSNPN and SVGIG (reference sequence). The CDR3 extends over 13 amino acids. Trimming shortened V by 2 bases and J by 2 bases, and 7 bases separated the two germline ends.

The rearrangement uses TRBV7-8 and TRBJ2-7; TRBD2 agrees at 13 bases. Trimming cost V 5 bases and J 3 bases; bases outside gene matches: 7. The CDR3 spans 16 residues. Per the germline V gene, CDR1 is SGHVS and CDR2 is FQNEAQ. Here the CDR3 reads CASSQRGLAGYYEQYF. The DNA of the CDR3 is TGTGCCAGCAGCCAGAGGGGACTAGCGGGGTACTACGAGCAGTACTTC. The complete variable domain, with remaining parts taken from reference TRBV7-8 and TRBJ2-7, reads GAGVSQSPRYKVAKRGQDVALRCDPISGHVSLFWYQQALGQGPEFLTYFQNEAQLDKSGLPSDRFFAERPEGSVSTLKIQRTQQEDSAVYLCASSQRGLAGYYEQYFGPGTRLTVT.

The chain combines TRBV2 with TRBJ2-3, with 7 bases lining up with TRBD1. Per the germline V gene, CDR1 is SNHLY and CDR2 is FYNNEI. The CDR3 covers 15 residues. V was clipped by 9 bases and J by 2 bases; unmatched bases: 11. The CDR3 protein is CASGARTGFTDTQYF. In nucleotides, the CDR3 is TGTGCCAGTGGGGCTAGGACAGGTTTCACAGATACGCAGTATTTT.